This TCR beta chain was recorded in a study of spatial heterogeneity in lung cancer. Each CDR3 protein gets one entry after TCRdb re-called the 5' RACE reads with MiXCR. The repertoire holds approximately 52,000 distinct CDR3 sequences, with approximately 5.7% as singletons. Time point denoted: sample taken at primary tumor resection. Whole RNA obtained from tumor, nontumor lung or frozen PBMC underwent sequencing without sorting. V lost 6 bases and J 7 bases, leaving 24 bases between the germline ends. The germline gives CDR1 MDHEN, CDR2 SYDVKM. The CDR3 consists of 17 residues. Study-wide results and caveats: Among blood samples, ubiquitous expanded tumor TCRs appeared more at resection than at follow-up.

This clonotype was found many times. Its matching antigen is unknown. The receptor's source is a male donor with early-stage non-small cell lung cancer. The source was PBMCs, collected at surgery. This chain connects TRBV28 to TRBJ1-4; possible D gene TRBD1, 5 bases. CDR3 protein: CASRPPPRDQSGEKLFF. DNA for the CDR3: TGTGCCAGCAGGCCCCCCCCACGGGACCAGAGTGGTGAAAAACTGTTTTTT.